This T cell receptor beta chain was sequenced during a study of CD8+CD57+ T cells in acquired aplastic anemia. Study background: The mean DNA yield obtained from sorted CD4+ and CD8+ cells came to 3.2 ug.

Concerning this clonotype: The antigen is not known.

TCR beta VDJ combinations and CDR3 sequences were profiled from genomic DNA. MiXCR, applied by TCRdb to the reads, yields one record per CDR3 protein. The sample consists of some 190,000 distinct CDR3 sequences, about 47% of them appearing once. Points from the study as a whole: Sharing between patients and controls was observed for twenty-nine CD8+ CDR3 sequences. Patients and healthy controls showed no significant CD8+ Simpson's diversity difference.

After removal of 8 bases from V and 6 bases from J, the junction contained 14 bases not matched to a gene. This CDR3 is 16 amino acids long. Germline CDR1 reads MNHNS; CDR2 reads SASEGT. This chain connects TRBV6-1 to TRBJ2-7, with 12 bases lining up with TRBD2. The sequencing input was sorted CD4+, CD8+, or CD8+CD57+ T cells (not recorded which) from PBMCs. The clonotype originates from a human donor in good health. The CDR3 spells CASVGLAGGPQGEQYF. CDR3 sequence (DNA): TGTGCCAGCGTCGGGCTAGCGGGAGGGCCGCAGGGCGAGCAGTACTTC.